This T cell receptor (beta chain) stems from a study of CD8 T cells in Susac syndrome. Study observations and caveats: The number of individuals included in the study's TCR sequencing and HLA analysis was acknowledged as relatively small.

The controls were healthy donors who were matched for age and sex. TEMRA cells underwent FACS enrichment and CD8+ and CD4+ T cells underwent negative isolation. Random hexamers were used to reverse transcribe the RNA input (about 0.5 to 1 ug). The authors amplified TCR beta CDR3 across 54 Vbeta and 13 Jbeta using immunoSEQ multiplex PCR. Via MiXCR, TCRdb re-called the immunoSEQ multiplex PCR reads, giving one row per CDR3 protein. The top ten clones hold over 0.08% of a sample with some 180,000 distinct CDR3 sequences, about 95% of them seen once. With regard to this clonotype: Its antigen is as yet unknown.

This CDR3 spans 15 amino acids. V lost 4 bases and J 0 bases, leaving 10 bases between the germline ends. Looked up from germline, CDR1 is SGHRS and CDR2 is YFSETQ. This chain joins TRBV5-1 and TRBJ1-4; no reliable D call. This receptor was identified in a human donor in good health. The sample was CD4+ T cells from PBMCs. CDR3 amino acids: CASSLNRATNEKLFF. DNA of the CDR3: TGCGCCAGCAGCCTCAACAGAGCAACTAATGAAAAACTGTTTTTT.